A selection of T cell receptor beta chains follows, all from one sample in a study of T cell responses to AZD1222 COVID-19 vaccine. Sequenced by immunoSEQ multiplex PCR; TCRdb stores in-frame clones only, minus some. Of about 150,000 clones listed, over 75% are singletons. The sequences come from peripheral blood, collected on day 0 of AZD1222 vaccination. These receptors were taken from an adult in good health. Both conserved end residues are trimmed from each CDR3. Each record gives: V gene, J gene, CDR3 protein.

V: TRBV10-1; J: TRBJ2-2; CDR3: ASSVAGGTGELF
V: TRBV18; J: TRBJ2-7; CDR3: ASSRAGGYYEQY
V: TRBV19; J: TRBJ2-2; CDR3: ASSIGQGLAGELF
V: TRBV30; J: TRBJ1-6; CDR3: AWSSQGQSPLH
V: TRBV25-1; J: TRBJ2-3; CDR3: ASSERTAGPNDTQY
V: TRBV5-1; J: TRBJ1-1; CDR3: ASSSGQGPPEAF
V: TRBV5-8; J: TRBJ2-5; CDR3: ASSFIRWETQY
V: TRBV29-1; J: TRBJ1-1; CDR3: SVGAGWGMNTEAF
V: TRBV6-5; J: TRBJ2-5; CDR3: ASSRLREAETQY
V: TRBV2; J: TRBJ2-6; CDR3: ASRPWSSGANVLT